This TCR beta chain appears in the sequencing data of a study of shared clonotypes between healthy human individuals. At the level of the study: Donors were a couple of women and a few men aged 18 to 49.

Positively selected for CCR7, the CD45RO-negative cells used as naive CD8 cells excluded terminally differentiated effector memory CD45RA+ cells. Clones were sequenced by immunoSEQ multiplex PCR, and TCRdb holds only the in-frame ones, with some missing. This table has about 2 million clones, just under 95% appearing once. V was clipped by 0 bases and J by 4 bases; unmatched bases: 6. Germline CDR1 and CDR2: SGDLS and YYNGEE. CDR3 size: 15 residues. The rearrangement joins TRBV9 to TRBJ1-1, with TRBD1 matching 7 bases. The sample consisted of naive CD8+ T cells sorted from blood. The receptor was isolated from a man younger than 35 in good health. The CDR3 spells CASSVAGGRGTEAFF. Here the CDR3 DNA reads TGTGCCAGCAGCGTAGCAGGGGGTAGAGGCACTGAAGCTTTCTTT.